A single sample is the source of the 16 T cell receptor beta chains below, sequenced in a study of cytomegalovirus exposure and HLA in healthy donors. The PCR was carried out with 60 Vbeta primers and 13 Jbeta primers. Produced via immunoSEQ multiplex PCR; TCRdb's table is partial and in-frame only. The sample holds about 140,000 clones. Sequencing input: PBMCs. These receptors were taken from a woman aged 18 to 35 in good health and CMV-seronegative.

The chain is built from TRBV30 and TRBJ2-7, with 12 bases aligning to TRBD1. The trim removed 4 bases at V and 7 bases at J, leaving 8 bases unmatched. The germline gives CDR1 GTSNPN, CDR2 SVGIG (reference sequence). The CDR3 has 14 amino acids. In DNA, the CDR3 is TGTGCCTGGAACACGGGACAGGGGGCGGGGGAGCAGTACTTC. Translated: CAWNTGQGAGEQYF.

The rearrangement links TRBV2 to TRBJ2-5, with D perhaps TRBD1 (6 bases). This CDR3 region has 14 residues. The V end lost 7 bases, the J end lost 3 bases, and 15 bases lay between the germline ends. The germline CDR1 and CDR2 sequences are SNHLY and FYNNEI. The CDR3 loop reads CASITSEGEETQYF. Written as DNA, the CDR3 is TGTGCCAGCATCACATCCGAGGGGGAAGAGACCCAGTACTTC.

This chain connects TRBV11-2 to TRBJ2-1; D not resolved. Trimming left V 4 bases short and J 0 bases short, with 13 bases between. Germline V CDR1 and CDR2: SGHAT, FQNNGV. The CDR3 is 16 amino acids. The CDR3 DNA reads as TGTGCCAGCAGCTCCTTCCGTAGTGGCTCCTACAATGAGCAGTTCTTC. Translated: CASSSFRSGSYNEQFF.

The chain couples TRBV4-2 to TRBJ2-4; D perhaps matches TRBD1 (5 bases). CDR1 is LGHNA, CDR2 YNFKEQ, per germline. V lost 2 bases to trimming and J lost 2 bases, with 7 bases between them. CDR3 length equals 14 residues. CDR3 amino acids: CASSQTDTKNIQYF. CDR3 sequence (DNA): TGTGCCAGCAGCCAAACGGACACCAAAAACATTCAGTACTTC.

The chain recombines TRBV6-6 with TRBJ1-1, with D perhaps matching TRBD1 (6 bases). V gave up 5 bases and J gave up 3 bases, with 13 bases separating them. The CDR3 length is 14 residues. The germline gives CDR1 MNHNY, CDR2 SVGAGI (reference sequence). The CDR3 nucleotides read TGTGCCAGCAGTCCGTTACAGGGCGACACTGAAGCTTTCTTT. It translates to CASSPLQGDTEAFF.

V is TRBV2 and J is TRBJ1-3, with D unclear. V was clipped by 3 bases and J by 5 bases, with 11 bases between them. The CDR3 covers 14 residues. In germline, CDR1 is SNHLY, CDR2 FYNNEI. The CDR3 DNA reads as TGTGCCAGCAGTGAGTCGGGTTACCGAAACACCATATATTTT. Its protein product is CASSESGYRNTIYF.

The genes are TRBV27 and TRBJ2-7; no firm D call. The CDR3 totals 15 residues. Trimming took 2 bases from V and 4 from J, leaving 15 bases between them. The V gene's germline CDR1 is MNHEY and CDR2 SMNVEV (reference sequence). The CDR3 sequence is CASSLRLAEVYEQYF. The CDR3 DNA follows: TGTGCCAGCAGTTTAAGGTTGGCCGAGGTTTACGAGCAGTACTTC.

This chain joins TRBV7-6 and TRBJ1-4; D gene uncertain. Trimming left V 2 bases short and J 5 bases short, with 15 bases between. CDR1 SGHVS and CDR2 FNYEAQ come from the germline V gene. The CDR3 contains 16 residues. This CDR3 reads CASSLSAVFGNEKLFF. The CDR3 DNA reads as TGTGCCAGCAGCTTATCGGCGGTATTTGGGAATGAAAAACTGTTTTTT. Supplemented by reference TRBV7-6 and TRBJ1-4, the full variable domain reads GAGVSQSPRYKVTKRGQDVALRCDPISGHVSLYWYRQALGQGPEFLTYFNYEAQQDKSGLPNDRFSAERPEGSISTLTIQRTEQRDSAMYRCASSLSAVFGNEKLFFGSGTQLSVL.

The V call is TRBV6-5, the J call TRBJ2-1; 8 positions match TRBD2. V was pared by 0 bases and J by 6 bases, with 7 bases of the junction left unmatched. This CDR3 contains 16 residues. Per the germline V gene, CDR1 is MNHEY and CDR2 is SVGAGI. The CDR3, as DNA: TGTGCCAGCAGTTACTCGTCGGGGACTAGTATCAATGAGCAGTTCTTC. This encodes CASSYSSGTSINEQFF.

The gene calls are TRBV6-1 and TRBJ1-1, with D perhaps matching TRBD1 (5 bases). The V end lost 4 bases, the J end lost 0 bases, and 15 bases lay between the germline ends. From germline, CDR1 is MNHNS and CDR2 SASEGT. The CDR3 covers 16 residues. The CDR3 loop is CASSGSGRGMNTEAFF. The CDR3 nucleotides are TGTGCCAGCAGTGGCAGTGGGCGGGGGATGAACACTGAAGCTTTCTTT.

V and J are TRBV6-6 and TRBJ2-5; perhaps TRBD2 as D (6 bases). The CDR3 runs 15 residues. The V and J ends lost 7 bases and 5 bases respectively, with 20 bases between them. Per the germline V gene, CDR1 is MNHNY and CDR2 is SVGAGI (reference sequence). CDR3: CASTIALAVLETQYF. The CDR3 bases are TGTGCCAGCACCATAGCATTAGCGGTACTGGAGACCCAGTACTTC.

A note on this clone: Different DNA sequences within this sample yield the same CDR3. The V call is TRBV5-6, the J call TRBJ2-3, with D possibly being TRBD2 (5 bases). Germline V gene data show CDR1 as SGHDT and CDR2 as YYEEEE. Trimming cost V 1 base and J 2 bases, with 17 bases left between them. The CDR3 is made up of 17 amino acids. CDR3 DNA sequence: TGTGCCAGCAGCTTGTCGGCCCAGCCTGACTACACAGATACGCAGTATTTT. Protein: CASSLSAQPDYTDTQYF.

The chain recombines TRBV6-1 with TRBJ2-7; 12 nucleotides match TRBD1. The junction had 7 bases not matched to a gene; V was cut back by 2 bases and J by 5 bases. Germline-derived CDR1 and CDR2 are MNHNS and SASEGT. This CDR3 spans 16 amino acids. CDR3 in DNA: TGTGCCAGCAGTGAACTCCCCGGGACAGGGGGCGACGAGCAGTACTTC. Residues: CASSELPGTGGDEQYF.

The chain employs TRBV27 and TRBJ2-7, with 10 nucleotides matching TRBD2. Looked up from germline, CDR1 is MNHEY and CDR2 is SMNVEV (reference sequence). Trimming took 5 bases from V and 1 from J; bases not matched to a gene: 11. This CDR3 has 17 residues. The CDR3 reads CASSKGLAGVLSYEQYF. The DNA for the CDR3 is TGTGCCAGCAGTAAGGGGCTAGCGGGAGTGCTATCCTACGAGCAGTACTTC.

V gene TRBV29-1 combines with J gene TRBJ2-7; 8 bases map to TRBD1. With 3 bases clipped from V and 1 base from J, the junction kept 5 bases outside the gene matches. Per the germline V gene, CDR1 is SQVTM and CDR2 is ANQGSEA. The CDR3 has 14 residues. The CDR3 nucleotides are TGCAGCGTTGAGACAGGGGAGTCATCCTACGAGCAGTACTTC. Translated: CSVETGESSYEQYF.

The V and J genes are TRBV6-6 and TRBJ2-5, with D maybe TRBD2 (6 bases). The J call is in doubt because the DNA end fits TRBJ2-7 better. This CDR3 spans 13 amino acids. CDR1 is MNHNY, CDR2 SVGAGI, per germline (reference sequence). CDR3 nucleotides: TGTGCCAGCAGAAACCGGGACTTCTACGAGCAGTACTTC. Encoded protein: CASRNRDFYEQYF.